The sequence of this T cell receptor beta chain was determined in a study of blood T cell repertoires in COVID-19. Germline CDR1 is KGHSH and CDR2 is LQKENI. The CDR3 consists of 15 residues. Trimming took 2 bases from V and 2 from J, leaving 11 bases between them. Clones were read by immunoSEQ multiplex PCR, and TCRdb kept only the in-frame ones, dropping some. The sample yields under 100,000 clones, 75% to 90% seen once. The receptor's source is a man aged 60-69 years with COVID-19, enrolled during active disease. Sequenced material: peripheral blood. V and J are TRBV18 and TRBJ2-3; possibly TRBD2 for D (6 bases). The CDR3 nucleotides are TGTGCCAGCTCACCAGGCGGGATAGACACAGATACGCAGTATTTT. Amino acid sequence: CASSPGGIDTDTQYF. The variable domain in full, completed from reference TRBV18 and TRBJ2-3, reads NAGVMQNPRHLVRRRGQEARLRCSPMKGHSHVYWYRQLPEEGLKFMVYLQKENIIDESGMPKERFSAEFPKEGPSILRIQQVVRGDSAAYFCASSPGGIDTDTQYFGPGTRLTVL.